The 11 T cell receptor beta chains given below trace back to one sample, sequenced in a study of CD4 T cells in relation to SARS-CoV-2 and coronaviruses. Before the COVID-19 pandemic, during about 2011-2019, CD4+ T cells were taken from unexposed donors. The cells were cultured for around ten days before CD4+ T cells were isolated. Clones were sequenced by immunoSEQ multiplex PCR, and TCRdb holds only the in-frame ones, with some missing. The table includes around 20,000 clones, about 81% detected once. The antigens of these receptors remain unknown. The sample taken for sequencing was CD4+ T cells from PBMCs, cultured in vitro. These receptor sequences come from a human donor in good health.

This clone was observed a handful of times. This chain links TRBV7-9 with TRBJ1-4, with a weak D call TRBD1 (5 bases). Germline CDR1 reads SEHNR; CDR2 reads FQNEAQ (reference sequence). The CDR3 sequence is 18 residues long. V lost 5 bases and J 0 bases, leaving 19 bases between the germline ends. The CDR3 loop reads CASSPIGGIMPTNEKLFF. CDR3 sequence (DNA): TGTGCCAGCAGCCCCATTGGGGGGATCATGCCAACTAATGAAAAACTGTTTTTT.

DNA of the CDR3: TGTGCCAGCCATCCGTCGACAGGGGGCTTCTACGAGCAGTACTTC. This codes for CASHPSTGGFYEQYF. The chain couples TRBV28 to TRBJ2-7; TRBD1 matches at 10 bases. The J segment lost 3 bases and the V segment lost 8 bases, leaving 10 bases of the junction unmatched. Germline V gene sequence: CDR1 MDHEN, CDR2 SYDVKM. This CDR3 is 15 amino acids long. The full variable domain, with the rest looked up from reference TRBV28 and TRBJ2-7, is DVKVTQSSRYLVKRTGEKVFLECVQDMDHENMFWYRQDPGLGLRLIYFSYDVKMKEKGDIPEGYSVSREKKERFSLILESASTNQTSMYLCASHPSTGGFYEQYFGPGTRLTVT.

The V and J genes are TRBV27 and TRBJ1-5; no clear D gene. This CDR3 is 14 amino acids long. Germline lookup yields CDR1 MNHEY and CDR2 SMNVEV (reference sequence). Trimming shortened V by 3 bases and J by 3 bases, and 9 bases separated the two germline ends. The CDR3 reads CASSLTQINQPQHF. DNA of the CDR3: TGTGCCAGCAGTTTGACCCAGATCAATCAGCCCCAGCATTTT.

The chain uses TRBV9 and TRBJ1-3; a possible D gene is TRBD1 (5 bases). Trimming stripped 4 bases from V and 2 bases from J, with 13 bases between. Germline lookup yields CDR1 SGDLS and CDR2 YYNGEE. There are 15 residues in the CDR3. The DNA of the CDR3 is TGTGCCAGCAGCCCGTATGGGACGCCTGGAAACACCATATATTTT. Translating gives CASSPYGTPGNTIYF. The full variable domain, rest sourced from reference TRBV9 and TRBJ1-3, is DSGVTQTPKHLITATGQRVTLRCSPRSGDLSVYWYQQSLDQGLQFLIQYYNGEERAKGNILERFSAQQFPDLHSELNLSSLELGDSALYFCASSPYGTPGNTIYFGEGSWLTVV.

This clone was seen a single time. The chain links TRBV5-1 to TRBJ1-2; no clear D. Germline values: CDR1 SGHRS, CDR2 YFSETQ. V was trimmed by 0 bases and J by 2 bases, leaving 8 bases between them. The CDR3 contains 14 residues. The CDR3 DNA is TGCGCCAGCAGCTTGGGGTCCGTAAACTATGGCTACACCTTC. Its protein is CASSLGSVNYGYTF. The full variable domain, in which reference TRBV5-1 and TRBJ1-2 provide the parts outside the CDR3, is KAGVTQTPRYLIKTRGQQVTLSCSPISGHRSVSWYQQTPGQGLQFLFEYFSETQRNKGNFPGRFSGRQFSNSRSEMNVSTLELGDSALYLCASSLGSVNYGYTFGSGTRLTVV.

The chain recombines TRBV5-1 with TRBJ2-7; the D gene is possibly TRBD2 (7 bases). Germline assignment: CDR1 SGHRS and CDR2 YFSETQ. This CDR3 is 15 amino acids long. Trimming took off 4 bases at V and 4 bases at J, with 18 bases between the two ends. The chain's CDR3 is CASSTKGGGLYEQYF. CDR3 in DNA: TGCGCCAGCAGCACCAAAGGCGGGGGCCTATACGAGCAGTACTTC.

The CDR3 protein is CASRHERGYNEQFF. The CDR3 coding sequence is TGTGCCAGCAGACACGAGCGGGGGTACAATGAGCAGTTCTTC. This rearrangement joins TRBV28 to TRBJ2-1, with 8 bases matching TRBD2. Trimming removed 6 bases from V and 4 bases from J; junction bases left unmatched: 5. The germline CDR1 and CDR2 sequences are MDHEN and SYDVKM. CDR3 length: 14 residues.

V usage is TRBV28 and J usage is TRBJ1-2; 10 nucleotides align to TRBD1. The CDR3 spans 17 residues. Germline values: CDR1 MDHEN, CDR2 SYDVKM. V shed 6 bases and J 1 base; nucleotides not matched to a gene: 11. CDR3 DNA: TGTGCCAGCAGGATCGACAGGGGGCCTCACTATAACTATGGCTACACCTTC. Protein: CASRIDRGPHYNYGYTF.

The CDR3 coding sequence is TGTGCCACCAGCAGAGGTTTGGGGCAGCCCCAGCATTTT. This translates into CATSRGLGQPQHF. The V gene is TRBV15, the J gene TRBJ1-5; D remains ambiguous. The CDR3 has 13 residues. Per germline, CDR1 LNHNV and CDR2 YYDKDF (reference sequence). Trimming took off 1 base at V and 7 bases at J, with 8 bases between the two ends.

A few counts support this clone. This sequence joins TRBV3-1 (or the pseudogene TRBV3-2) and TRBJ2-5; no definite D call. The CDR3 spans 12 residues. CDR1 is LGHDT, CDR2 YNNKEL, per germline (reference sequence). The V and J ends lost 0 bases and 5 bases respectively, with 4 bases between them. DNA for the CDR3: TGTGCCAGCAGCCAAGATGGGGAGACCCAGTACTTC. Protein: CASSQDGETQYF.

The chain joins TRBV28 to TRBJ2-7; D is possibly TRBD1 (6 bases). Trimming took 3 bases from V and 6 from J, leaving 12 bases between them. This CDR3 has 13 amino acids. Germline V gene lookup returns CDR1 MDHEN and CDR2 SYDVKM. The CDR3, as DNA: TGTGCCAGCAGTTTGTCAGGGGTAGTCGAGCAGTACTTC. Translating gives CASSLSGVVEQYF.